This passage covers 15 T cell receptor beta chains from one sample sequenced in a study of blood T cells in healthy people across ages. Using a J-beta primer mix together with a sample-barcoded 5' primer, a second PCR was run for roughly 6 to 12 cycles. MiXCR, applied by TCRdb to the 5' RACE reads, yields one record per CDR3 protein. The sample carries approximately 690,000 distinct CDR3 sequences, 58% recorded once. The sequenced sample was blood. These receptors originate from a man in his sixties in good health.

This chain uses TRBV12-3 or TRBV12-4 with TRBJ2-5, with 9 positions matching TRBD1. The CDR3 consists of 16 residues. V lost 6 bases to trimming and J lost 4 bases; unmatched junction nucleotides: 12. The CDR3 DNA reads TGTGCCAGCAGCACAGGGGGCCCACCAATGTCAGAGACCCAGTACTTC. This encodes CASSTGGPPMSETQYF.

V is TRBV14 and J is TRBJ2-5; D remains ambiguous. The CDR3 is 11 residues long. Germline loops: CDR1 SGHDN, CDR2 FVKESK. The V end was cut by 2 bases, the J end by 5 bases, with 3 bases between. Here the CDR3 reads CASSQSETQYF. Written as DNA, the CDR3 is TGTGCCAGCAGCCAAAGCGAGACCCAGTACTTC.

The chain recombines TRBV4-1 with TRBJ1-5; 7 bases align to TRBD1. V was clipped by 1 base and J by 0 bases; unmatched bases: 3. The CDR3 is made up of 16 amino acids. Germline CDR1 MGHRA, CDR2 YSYEKL. This CDR3 reads CASSQGDSYSNQPQHF. CDR3 bases: TGCGCCAGCAGCCAAGGGGACAGCTATAGCAATCAGCCCCAGCATTTT.

This clonotype was seen a few times. The V gene is TRBV4-1, the J gene TRBJ2-1; D gene ambiguous. The CDR3 is 15 amino acids. Trimming took 0 bases from V and 3 from J, leaving 9 bases between them. Germline CDR1 reads MGHRA; CDR2 reads YSYEKL. CDR3 DNA sequence: TGCGCCAGCAGCCAAGATAACGTCCTCTACAATGAGCAGTTCTTC. As protein: CASSQDNVLYNEQFF.

The V call is TRBV2, the J call TRBJ1-4, with 9 nucleotides matching TRBD1. Germline V CDR1 and CDR2: SNHLY, FYNNEI. This CDR3 has 13 amino acids. V shed 7 bases and J 8 bases; nucleotides not matched to a gene: 5. CDR3 in amino acids: CASIRQGGEKLFF. The CDR3 nucleotides read TGTGCCAGCATCAGACAGGGGGGAGAAAAACTGTTTTTT.

The rearrangement uses TRBV12-3 or TRBV12-4 and TRBJ2-3; 9 nucleotides match TRBD1. The ends lost 1 base at V and 4 bases at J; junction bases unmatched: 3. The CDR3 extends over 15 amino acids. CDR3 bases: TGTGCCAGCAGTTTAGGGACAGGGGTCCCAGATACGCAGTATTTT. As protein: CASSLGTGVPDTQYF.

This chain uses TRBV5-1 with TRBJ2-7, with TRBD1 matching over 11 bases. The V gene end was trimmed by 4 bases and the J gene end by 12 bases; junction bases not matched to a gene: 6. The germline V gene encodes CDR1 SGHRS and CDR2 YFSETQ. CDR3 size: 12 residues. CDR3 residues: CASSTQGQGAYF. DNA of the CDR3: TGCGCCAGCAGCACACAAGGACAGGGGGCGTACTTC.

The chain joins TRBV6-1 to TRBJ1-1; D is ambiguous. The CDR3 length is 15 residues. Germline V CDR1 and CDR2: MNHNS, SASEGT. Trimming pared 3 bases from V and 4 bases from J, leaving 15 bases between. The CDR3 region is CASSDPSQVRTEAFF. The CDR3 nucleotides are TGTGCCAGCAGTGACCCCTCCCAGGTTCGCACTGAAGCTTTCTTT.

The V gene is TRBV29-1, the J gene TRBJ1-2; no firm D call. Trimming cost V 7 bases and J 4 bases, with 13 bases left between them. Germline values: CDR1 SQVTM, CDR2 ANQGSEA. CDR3 length equals 12 residues. The CDR3 DNA reads as TGCAGCGCCCAGGTTTTTAGCTATGGCTACACCTTC. Translating it yields CSAQVFSYGYTF.

V usage is TRBV20-1 and J usage is TRBJ2-3, with 7 bases identical to TRBD2. The CDR3 is made up of 14 amino acids. Germline-derived CDR1 and CDR2 are DFQATT and SNEGSKA (reference sequence). V was clipped by 5 bases and J by 4 bases; unmatched bases: 9. CDR3 in amino acids: CSASSGEGADTQYF. In DNA form, the CDR3 reads TGCAGTGCTTCCAGCGGGGAGGGCGCAGATACGCAGTATTTT.

This chain connects TRBV6-5 to TRBJ1-2; 9 bases fit TRBD1. V trimming: 5 bases; J trimming: 8 bases; junction bases outside the gene matches: 6. The CDR3 loop spans 13 amino acids. The germline CDR1 and CDR2 sequences are MNHEY and SVGAGI. The CDR3 DNA sequence: TGTGCCAGCAGTAAACAGGGGGCGCGCGGCTACACCTTC. Amino acids: CASSKQGARGYTF.

For the CDR3, the DNA is TGCAGTGCTAGTGGGCGGCTCAGCTCCTACAATGAGCAGTTCTTC. Residues: CSASGRLSSYNEQFF. The rearrangement joins TRBV20-1 to TRBJ2-1; unclear D gene. In germline, CDR1 is DFQATT, CDR2 SNEGSKA (reference sequence). V dropped 3 bases and J dropped 0 bases, with 12 bases sitting between them. The CDR3 is made up of 15 amino acids.

The rearrangement links TRBV20-1 to TRBJ2-1; possibly TRBD1 for D (7 bases). The ends were cut back, 5 bases at V and 5 bases at J, with 10 bases in the middle. The germline V gene has CDR1 DFQATT and CDR2 SNEGSKA (reference sequence). The CDR3 is 12 amino acids. The DNA for the CDR3 is TGCAGTGCTGGAGGGGGCCACAATGAGCAGTTCTTC. Its translation is CSAGGGHNEQFF.

In its sample, this clonotype was seen a few times. The rearrangement links TRBV4-2 to TRBJ2-1; 7 bases are shared with TRBD2. In germline, CDR1 is LGHNA, CDR2 YNFKEQ. Trimming took 0 bases from V and 13 from J; bases not matched to a gene: 3. The CDR3 is made up of 12 amino acids. CDR3: CASSQDGGGQFF. CDR3 DNA: TGTGCCAGCAGCCAAGATGGCGGGGGACAGTTCTTC.

This clonotype was detected a few times. The V gene is TRBV5-5, the J gene TRBJ2-7, with 9 bases that match TRBD2. The CDR3 contains 14 residues. V shed 2 bases and J 6 bases; nucleotides not matched to a gene: 6. Per germline, CDR1 SGHKS and CDR2 YYEKEE (reference sequence). CDR3 residues: CASSFDLAGLEQYF. DNA of the CDR3: TGTGCCAGCAGCTTTGATCTAGCGGGGCTCGAGCAGTACTTC. Supplemented by reference TRBV5-5 and TRBJ2-7, the full variable domain reads DAGVTQSPTHLIKTRGQQVTLRCSPISGHKSVSWYQQVLGQGPQFIFQYYEKEERGRGNFPDRFSARQFPNYSSELNVNALLLGDSALYLCASSFDLAGLEQYFGPGTRLTVT.